This T cell receptor beta chain was sequenced in a study of OX40 agonist ivuxolimab in advanced cancers. Study findings and constraints: There were, on average, more expanded clones in CD8+ T cells than in CD4+. Dosing at 0.1 to 3.0 mg/kg was accompanied by clonal expansion of CD4+ and CD8+ blood T cells by week 6.

Note on this clone: What it binds is unknown.

Data came from immunoSEQ multiplex PCR; TCRdb stores just in-frame clones and leaves some out. The sample has 70,000 or so clones; under 95% are singletons. The sample consisted of CD4+ or CD8+ T cells sorted from blood, taken in a trial of the OX40 agonist ivuxolimab. This clonotype was obtained from an adult with an advanced solid tumor such as melanoma, head and neck, liver or kidney cancer.

The CDR3 reads CASSVGFVDEQFF. The CDR3 DNA follows: TGTGCCAGCAGTGTCGGGTTTGTCGATGAGCAGTTCTTC. V gene TRBV27 combines with J gene TRBJ2-1; no clear D gene. Trimming pared 5 bases from V and 8 bases from J, leaving 13 bases between. Germline CDR1 is MNHEY and CDR2 is SMNVEV (reference sequence). This CDR3 has 13 amino acids.